What follows describes a single TCR beta chain. RNA transcripts yielded amplified TCR beta CDR3 regions. HTBI primers were the set used in a first-round RT-PCR of the TCR CDR3. One entry per CDR3 protein, called by TCRdb with MiXCR from the multiplex PCR reads. This sample has hundreds of thousands of distinct CDR3 sequences; 46% occur once, and the top ten carry 8% to 8.5%. The junction had 6 bases not matched to a gene; V was cut back by 7 bases and J by 1 base. The CDR3 sequence is 15 residues long. Germline values: CDR1 SEHNR, CDR2 FQNEAQ (reference sequence). This specimen belongs to a study of T cells in Graves' hyperthyroidism and ophthalmopathy. Hyperthyroidism of Graves' type that showed no ophthalmopathy progression within 18 months was stable.

The sequenced material came from peripheral blood or thyroid tissue (not recorded which). The genes are TRBV7-9 and TRBJ2-5; 10 positions match TRBD1. The sequence was obtained from a woman between 18 and 29 years old with Graves' hyperthyroidism. CDR3 DNA sequence: TGTGCCAGCACCAAGAGGACAGGGGGCCAAGAGACCCAGTACTTC. Translated: CASTKRTGGQETQYF.